Following are 6 T cell receptor beta chains from one sample sequenced in a study of shared clonotypes between healthy human individuals. The protocol was immunoSEQ multiplex PCR, while the TCRdb copy is restricted to in-frame clones and leaves out a portion. The profile shows 2 million to 2.5 million clones, 90% to 96% of them singletons. Sequencing input: naive CD4+ T cells sorted from blood. Specified subset: CD45RA+ positively selected. The receptor source for this set is a man aged 18 to 30 in good health.

V is TRBV6-6 and J is TRBJ2-5; D tentatively fits TRBD1 or TRBD2 (6 bases each). Germline values: CDR1 MNHNY, CDR2 SVGAGI (reference sequence). CDR3 length: 14 residues. V was clipped by 2 bases and J by 5 bases, with 12 bases between them. As DNA, the CDR3 is TGTGCCAGCAGTTACGACGGGGGCTATGAGACCCAGTACTTC. Protein product: CASSYDGGYETQYF.

V and J are TRBV25-1 and TRBJ1-2, with TRBD1 matching over 8 bases. Germline V gene data show CDR1 as MGHDK and CDR2 as SYGVNS. CDR3 length equals 13 residues. Trimming at V came to 1 base and at J to 6 bases, leaving 1 base not matched to a gene. CDR3: CASSESGGDGYTF. As DNA, the CDR3 is TGTGCCAGCAGTGAATCAGGGGGCGATGGCTACACCTTC.

The V call is TRBV10-3, the J call TRBJ1-2; D is perhaps TRBD1 (5 bases). The V end lost 2 bases, the J end lost 2 bases, and 15 bases lay between the germline ends. The CDR3 covers 16 residues. CDR1 and CDR2 (germline): ENHRY, SYGVKD. The CDR3 sequence is CAISEGVRGRNYGYTF. The CDR3 coding sequence is TGTGCCATCAGTGAGGGGGTCCGGGGGAGGAACTATGGCTACACCTTC.

Only one count was recorded for this clone. This chain uses TRBV27 with TRBJ1-6; 8 bases line up with TRBD1. The CDR3 has 13 amino acids. J was trimmed by 9 bases and V by 6 bases; bases with no gene match: 4. CDR1 is MNHEY, CDR2 SMNVEV, per germline (reference sequence). CDR3 in DNA: TGTGCCAGCAGATACCAGGGGGCTTCACCCCTCCACTTT. It encodes CASRYQGASPLHF.

The CDR3 coding sequence is TGTGCCAGCAGCCTCTCGACAGGGATTACCGAGCAGTACTTC. Its protein product is CASSLSTGITEQYF. The rearrangement uses TRBV11-2 and TRBJ2-7, with TRBD1 matching over 7 bases. V was clipped by 5 bases and J by 6 bases; unmatched bases: 10. The CDR3 runs to 14 residues. Germline V lookup: CDR1 SGHAT, CDR2 FQNNGV.

This clone was counted once. The genes are TRBV29-1 and TRBJ1-1; maybe TRBD1 (6 bases). Germline lookup yields CDR1 SQVTM and CDR2 ANQGSEA. The CDR3 totals 12 residues. V was trimmed by 6 bases and J by 2 bases, leaving 10 bases between them. CDR3 in DNA: TGCAGCGTGGGACACCCTAACACTGAAGCTTTCTTT. Residues: CSVGHPNTEAFF.